This T cell receptor beta chain was documented in a study of Ad26.COV2.S vaccination and SARS-CoV-2 variants. Study-level background: Into the muscle, Ad26.COV2.S was dosed once or twice, 56 days apart.

The CDR3 is made up of 14 amino acids. V was trimmed by 3 bases and J by 7 bases, leaving 17 bases between them. Germline CDR1 SGHRS, CDR2 YFSETQ. Regarding treatment: roughly 20 received Ad26.COV2.S at low or high dose, single or two shots; roughly 5 received placebo; per-sample allocation not given. Specimens were obtained on day 63 following the first vaccine or placebo injection. It was Wuhan-strain SARS-CoV-2 spike that the Ad26 vaccine vector expressed. Profiling relied on immunoSEQ multiplex PCR, and the TCRdb table lists in-frame clones only, not all of them. The table has more than 300,000 clones, 75% to 90% seen once.

The chain links TRBV5-1 to TRBJ2-7; D gene unclear. This TCR came from a person between 18 and 59 years old who received the Ad26.COV2.S COVID-19 vaccine or a placebo. Sequencing was performed on peripheral blood, taken in a trial of Ad26.COV2.S vaccine versus placebo. Written as DNA, the CDR3 is TGCGCCAGCAGCTCGACTGGGTACATAGTGGAGCAGTACTTC. Translating it yields CASSSTGYIVEQYF. The complete variable domain, with remaining parts taken from reference TRBV5-1 and TRBJ2-7, reads KAGVTQTPRYLIKTRGQQVTLSCSPISGHRSVSWYQQTPGQGLQFLFEYFSETQRNKGNFPGRFSGRQFSNSRSEMNVSTLELGDSALYLCASSSTGYIVEQYFGPGTRLTVT.